These 5 T cell receptor beta chains came from one sample sequenced in a study of blood T cell repertoires in COVID-19. Method: immunoSEQ multiplex PCR; TCRdb's copy keeps in-frame clones and lacks some. In the table there are fewer than 350,000 clones, almost 90% of which are singletons. Material: PBMCs or T cells enriched from blood (not recorded which). The receptors come from a woman under 30 with acute COVID-19.

This clone was observed a handful of times. The genes are TRBV6-5 and TRBJ2-1, with 11 bases aligning to TRBD2. Trimming cost V 8 bases and J 5 bases; bases outside gene matches: 8. The germline V gene has CDR1 MNHEY and CDR2 SVGAGI. This CDR3 is 15 amino acids long. Written as DNA, the CDR3 is TGTGCCAGCGGGCGACCGGGACTAGCGGACAATGAGCAGTTCTTC. Amino acid sequence: CASGRPGLADNEQFF.

The chain uses TRBV28 and TRBJ2-3; 7 positions match TRBD2. The ends lost 8 bases at V and 3 bases at J; junction bases unmatched: 14. Germline assignment: CDR1 MDHEN and CDR2 SYDVKM. The CDR3 runs 16 residues. The CDR3 nucleotides are TGTGCCAGCGTCGGTGGGGGGGTTTTAGGGACAGATACGCAGTATTTT. Translation: CASVGGGVLGTDTQYF. Using reference TRBV28 and TRBJ2-3 for the parts outside the CDR3, the full variable domain is DVKVTQSSRYLVKRTGEKVFLECVQDMDHENMFWYRQDPGLGLRLIYFSYDVKMKEKGDIPEGYSVSREKKERFSLILESASTNQTSMYLCASVGGGVLGTDTQYFGPGTRLTVL.

The chain combines TRBV7-9 with TRBJ2-2; tentatively, D is TRBD2 (6 bases). This CDR3 has 15 amino acids. Germline CDR1 reads SEHNR; CDR2 reads FQNEAQ (reference sequence). V lost 5 bases and J lost 2, with 12 bases in between. The CDR3, as DNA: TGTGCCAGCAGCCTGCGGGACCGCAACACCGGGGAGCTGTTTTTT. Its translation: CASSLRDRNTGELFF.

This chain joins TRBV18 and TRBJ1-3; the D is unclear. V was cut by 1 base and J by 5 bases, with 15 bases left in between. The CDR3 spans 16 residues. Looked up from germline, CDR1 is KGHSH and CDR2 is LQKENI. The CDR3 DNA is TGTGCCAGCTCACCACTCCAGGAACCTCTTAGAAACACCATATATTTT. This encodes CASSPLQEPLRNTIYF.

V usage is TRBV19 and J usage is TRBJ2-1; perhaps TRBD1 as D (5 bases). Trimming stripped 9 bases from V and 6 bases from J, with 18 bases between. This CDR3 region has 14 residues. Germline CDR1 is LNHDA and CDR2 is SQIVND (reference sequence). Here the CDR3 reads CASEDIWVRNEQFF. The CDR3 DNA reads as TGTGCCAGCGAGGACATCTGGGTGCGCAATGAGCAGTTCTTC. Filled out from reference TRBV19 and TRBJ2-1, the complete variable domain reads DGGITQSPKYLFRKEGQNVTLSCEQNLNHDAMYWYRQDPGQGLRLIYYSQIVNDFQKGDIAEGYSVSREKKESFPLTVTSAQKNPTAFYLCASEDIWVRNEQFFGPGTRLTVL.